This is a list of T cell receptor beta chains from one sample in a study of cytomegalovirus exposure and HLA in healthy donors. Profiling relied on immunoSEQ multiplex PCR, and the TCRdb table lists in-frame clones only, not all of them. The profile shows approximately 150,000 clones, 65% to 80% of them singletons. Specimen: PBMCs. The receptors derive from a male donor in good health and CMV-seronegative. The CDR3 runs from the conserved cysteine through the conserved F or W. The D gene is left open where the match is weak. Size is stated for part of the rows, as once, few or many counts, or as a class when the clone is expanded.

CDR3: CATSSASWGRRVNGYTF; DNA: TGTGCCACCAGCAGTGCCTCGTGGGGCCGGCGAGTTAATGGCTACACCTTC; D: .; V: TRBV15; size: .; J: TRBJ1-2
CDR3: CASSTSSVSGNTIYF; DNA: TGTGCCAGCAGCACGAGTAGCGTTTCTGGAAACACCATATATTTT; D: .; V: TRBV7-6; size: .; J: TRBJ1-3
CDR3: CASSPQVSYEQYF; DNA: TGTGCCAGTAGTCCACAGGTTTCCTACGAGCAGTACTTC; D: .; V: TRBV19; size: .; J: TRBJ2-7
CDR3: CASSIGGQGVRGELFF; DNA: TGTGCCAGTAGTATCGGAGGACAGGGGGTTCGGGGGGAGCTGTTTTTT; D: TRBD1; V: TRBV19; size: .; J: TRBJ2-2
CDR3: CASSPKLGISTDTQYF; DNA: TGTGCCAGCAGCCCAAAGCTAGGAATTAGCACAGATACGCAGTATTTT; D: .; V: TRBV7-9; size: .; J: TRBJ2-3
CDR3: CASSSASGAFTDTQYF; DNA: TGTGCCAGCAGTTCGGCTAGCGGTGCCTTCACAGATACGCAGTATTTT; D: TRBD2; V: TRBV28; size: few; J: TRBJ2-3
CDR3: CSSSLAEGRQGSTDTQYF; DNA: TGTTCCAGCAGCTTAGCGGAGGGACGACAGGGATCGACAGATACGCAGTATTTT; D: .; V: TRBV7-9; size: .; J: TRBJ2-3
CDR3: CASSPMDRISTDTQYF; DNA: TGTGCCAGCTCACCTATGGACAGGATCAGCACAGATACGCAGTATTTT; D: TRBD1; V: TRBV18; size: .; J: TRBJ2-3
CDR3: CATTPRATGELFF; DNA: TGTGCCACTACGCCGCGGGCGACCGGGGAGCTGTTTTTT; D: .; V: TRBV5-6; size: .; J: TRBJ2-2
CDR3: CASSRDRSDEQYF; DNA: TGTGCCAGCAGCAGGGACAGGTCCGACGAGCAGTACTTC; D: TRBD1; V: TRBV2; size: once; J: TRBJ2-7
CDR3: CASSFSGGPTDTQYF; DNA: TGCGCCAGCAGCTTTAGTGGGGGCCCCACAGATACGCAGTATTTT; D: .; V: TRBV5-1; size: .; J: TRBJ2-3
CDR3: CASSLGTGPYEQYF; DNA: TGCGCCAGCAGCTTGGGGACAGGACCCTACGAGCAGTACTTC; D: TRBD1; V: TRBV5-1; size: .; J: TRBJ2-7
CDR3: CASTKGRQGDSNTEAFF; DNA: TGTGCCAGCACCAAAGGCAGACAGGGGGATTCGAACACTGAAGCTTTCTTT; D: .; V: TRBV21-1; size: .; J: TRBJ1-1
CDR3: CASSLGGSNQPQHF; DNA: TGTGCCAGCAGTTTGGGGGGGAGCAATCAGCCCCAGCATTTT; D: .; V: TRBV27; size: .; J: TRBJ1-5
CDR3: CASSPEGETQYF; DNA: TGTGCCAGCTCACCAGAGGGAGAGACCCAGTACTTC; D: .; V: TRBV18; size: .; J: TRBJ2-5
CDR3: CASSEVRGGDTDTQYF; DNA: TGTGCCAGCAGTGAAGTTCGCGGGGGGGACACAGATACGCAGTATTTT; D: TRBD2; V: TRBV25-1; size: .; J: TRBJ2-3
CDR3: CASSLVPSGYEQYF; DNA: TGTGCCAGCAGCTTAGTCCCTAGTGGGTACGAGCAGTACTTC; D: .; V: TRBV11-2; size: .; J: TRBJ2-7
CDR3: CASSHGLAPRSTDTQYF; DNA: TGCGCCAGCAGTCATGGACTAGCGCCAAGAAGCACAGATACGCAGTATTTT; D: TRBD2; V: TRBV5-1; size: .; J: TRBJ2-3
CDR3: CASSFLLGGTYNEQFF; DNA: TGTGCCAGCAGCTTTCTCCTCGGCGGTACCTACAATGAGCAGTTCTTC; D: .; V: TRBV7-2; size: .; J: TRBJ2-1
CDR3: CASSLPLDRNNQPQHF; DNA: TGTGCCAGCAGTTTACCCTTGGACAGGAACAATCAGCCCCAGCATTTT; D: TRBD1; V: TRBV28; size: .; J: TRBJ1-5
CDR3: CASSLGVWSGAGEDEQFF; DNA: TGTGCCAGCAGCTTAGGAGTCTGGTCTGGAGCGGGAGAGGATGAGCAGTTCTTC; D: TRBD2; V: TRBV11-2; size: .; J: TRBJ2-1
CDR3: CASSPVTERGRGYTF; DNA: TGTGCCAGCTCACCAGTAACGGAGCGGGGCAGGGGCTACACCTTC; D: .; V: TRBV18; size: .; J: TRBJ1-2
CDR3: CASRQELNQPQHF; DNA: TGTGCCAGCAGACAGGAACTTAATCAGCCCCAGCATTTT; D: .; V: TRBV6-6; size: .; J: TRBJ1-5
CDR3: CASSPDRGRSYEQYF; DNA: TGTGCCAGCAGTCCGGACAGGGGGCGCTCCTACGAGCAGTACTTC; D: TRBD1; V: TRBV2; size: few; J: TRBJ2-7
CDR3: CASSPKRAGRSSYNEQFF; DNA: TGTGCCAGCTCACCTAAAAGAGCGGGGAGAAGCTCCTACAATGAGCAGTTCTTC; D: TRBD2; V: TRBV18; size: .; J: TRBJ2-1
CDR3: CASSLSGLGYTF; DNA: TGTGCCAGCAGTCTATCAGGTCTTGGCTACACCTTC; D: .; V: TRBV28; size: .; J: TRBJ1-2
CDR3: CSVPGTRGDEQFF; DNA: TGCAGCGTCCCAGGGACTAGAGGCGATGAGCAGTTCTTC; D: TRBD2; V: TRBV29-1; size: .; J: TRBJ2-1